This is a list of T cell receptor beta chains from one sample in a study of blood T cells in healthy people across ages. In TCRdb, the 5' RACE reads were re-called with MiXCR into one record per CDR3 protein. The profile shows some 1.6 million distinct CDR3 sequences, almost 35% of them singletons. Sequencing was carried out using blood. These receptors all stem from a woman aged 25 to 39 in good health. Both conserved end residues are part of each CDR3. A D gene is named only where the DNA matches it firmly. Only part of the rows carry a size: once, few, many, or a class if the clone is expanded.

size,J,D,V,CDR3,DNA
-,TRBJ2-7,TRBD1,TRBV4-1,CASSPGQEGSYEQYF,TGCGCCAGCAGCCCGGGACAGGAAGGGTCCTACGAGCAGTACTTC
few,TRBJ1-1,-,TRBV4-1,CASSQDQRGEAFF,TGCGCCAGCAGCCAAGATCAGAGGGGTGAAGCTTTCTTT
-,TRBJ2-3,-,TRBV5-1,CASSLGRGAVSADTQYF,TGCGCCAGCAGCTTGGGTAGGGGGGCCGTCAGCGCAGATACGCAGTATTTT
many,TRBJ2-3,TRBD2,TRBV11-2,CASSSRGGDTDTQYF,TGTGCCAGCAGCTCCCGGGGGGGGGACACAGATACGCAGTATTTT
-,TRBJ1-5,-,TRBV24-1,CARQPEGRVEPQHF,TGTGCGCGCCAGCCTGAAGGGAGGGTCGAACCCCAGCATTTT
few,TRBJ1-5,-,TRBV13,CASSLGGGGGQPQHF,TGTGCCAGCAGCTTAGGGGGAGGAGGGGGTCAGCCCCAGCATTTT
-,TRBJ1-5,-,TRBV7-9,CASSLADSIQPQHF,TGTGCCAGCAGCTTAGCAGACAGTATCCAGCCCCAGCATTTT
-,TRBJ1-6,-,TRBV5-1,CASSLDHTNNSPLHF,TGCGCCAGCAGCTTGGATCACACCAATAATTCACCCCTCCACTTT
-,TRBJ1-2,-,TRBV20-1,CSAKGENGYTF,TGCAGTGCTAAGGGGGAGAATGGCTACACCTTC
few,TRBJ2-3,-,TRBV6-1,CASSEADSRIWDTQYF,TGTGCCAGCAGTGAAGCCGACAGCCGAATTTGGGATACGCAGTATTTT
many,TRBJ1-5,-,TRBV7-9,CASSLGGGSNQPQHF,TGTGCCAGCAGCCTAGGGGGTGGGAGCAATCAGCCCCAGCATTTT
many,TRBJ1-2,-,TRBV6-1,CASSEARQTYGYTF,TGTGCCAGCAGTGAAGCGCGACAGACTTATGGCTACACCTTC
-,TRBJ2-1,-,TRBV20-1,CSPRSGTDYNEQFF,TGCAGTCCCCGCTCCGGGACGGACTACAATGAGCAGTTCTTC
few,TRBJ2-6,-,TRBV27,CASTKGTSGANVLTF,TGTGCCAGCACAAAGGGGACATCTGGGGCCAACGTCCTGACTTTC
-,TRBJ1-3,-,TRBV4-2,CASSQDWDTIYF,TGTGCCAGCAGCCAAGATTGGGACACCATATATTTT
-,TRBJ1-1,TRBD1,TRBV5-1,CASSFHRGMNTEAFF,TGCGCCAGCAGCTTCCACAGGGGAATGAACACTGAAGCTTTCTTT
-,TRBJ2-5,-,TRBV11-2,CANTKRWGQETQYF,TGTGCCAACACCAAGCGGTGGGGGCAAGAGACCCAGTACTTC
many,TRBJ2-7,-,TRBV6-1,CASSEAPSPSYEQYF,TGTGCCAGCAGTGAAGCTCCATCCCCCTCCTACGAGCAGTACTTC
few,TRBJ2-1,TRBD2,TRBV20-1,CSARVVAGGFGSYNEQFF,TGCAGTGCTAGGGTGGTAGCGGGGGGCTTCGGTTCCTACAATGAGCAGTTCTTC
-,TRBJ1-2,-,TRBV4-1,CASSPAGMGRYYGYTF,TGCGCCAGCAGCCCCGCAGGGATGGGCAGGTACTATGGCTACACCTTC
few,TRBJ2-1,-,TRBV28,CASSLSNRLNNEQFF,TGTGCCAGCAGTTTAAGCAACAGGCTCAACAATGAGCAGTTCTTC
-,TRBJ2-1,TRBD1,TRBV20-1,CSARRQGATNEQFF,TGCAGTGCCAGAAGACAGGGGGCGACCAATGAGCAGTTCTTC
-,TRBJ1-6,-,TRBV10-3,CAVLRDYNSPLHF,TGTGCCGTCCTCCGGGATTATAATTCACCCCTCCACTTT
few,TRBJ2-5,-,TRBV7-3,CASSPRQGYQETQYF,TGTGCCAGCAGCCCAAGGCAGGGTTACCAAGAGACCCAGTACTTC
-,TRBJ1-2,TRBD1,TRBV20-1,CSAAQTGTANGYTF,TGCAGTGCTGCTCAAACCGGGACAGCCAATGGCTACACCTTC
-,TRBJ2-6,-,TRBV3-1,CASSLGPLALGSGANVLTF,TGTGCCAGCAGCCTGGGGCCGCTAGCGTTAGGCTCTGGGGCCAACGTCCTGACTTTC
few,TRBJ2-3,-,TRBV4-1,CASSQEVGLLSTDTQYF,TGCGCCAGCAGCCAAGAAGTGGGCCTACTTAGCACAGATACGCAGTATTTT
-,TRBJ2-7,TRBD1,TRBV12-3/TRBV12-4,CASSLARAGGSYEQYF,TGTGCCAGCAGTTTAGCGCGGGCAGGGGGATCCTACGAGCAGTACTTC